These 10 T cell receptor beta chains came from one sample sequenced in a study of cytomegalovirus exposure and HLA in healthy donors (dated by TCRdb to about 2017). Preparation of the library involved the immunoSEQ multiplex PCR assay. A mixture of 60 forward primers for TCR Vbeta segments and 13 reverse primers for TCR Jbeta segments was used in the multiplex PCR. This is the immuneACCESS table as TCRdb keeps it, with only in-frame sequences that have V and J called. A part of the clones is gone; compared with another copy, unresolved V genes explain less than half, and the rest is unexplained. Here the sample has about 110,000 clones; around 77% occur a single time. The biggest ten clones account for roughly 8.6% of the sample. Sequences were obtained from PBMCs. The source of these receptors is a woman aged 40 to 50 in good health and CMV-seropositive.

The rearrangement links TRBV18 to TRBJ1-3, with D perhaps matching TRBD1 (5 bases). There are 15 residues in the CDR3. Trimming left V 6 bases short and J 3 bases short, with 15 bases between. Germline-derived CDR1 and CDR2 are KGHSH and LQKENI. Written as DNA, the CDR3 is TGTGCCAGCTCGCTCGGGGGGAGCGGTGGAAACACCATATATTTT. As protein: CASSLGGSGGNTIYF. Filled out from reference TRBV18 and TRBJ1-3, the complete variable domain reads NAGVMQNPRHLVRRRGQEARLRCSPMKGHSHVYWYRQLPEEGLKFMVYLQKENIIDESGMPKERFSAEFPKEGPSILRIQQVVRGDSAAYFCASSLGGSGGNTIYFGEGSWLTVV.

The rearrangement joins TRBV28 to TRBJ2-7; D is possibly TRBD2 (7 bases). This CDR3 has 16 amino acids. CDR1 is MDHEN and CDR2 is SYDVKM in the germline V gene. V was trimmed by 4 bases and J by 1 base, leaving 17 bases between them. As DNA, the CDR3 is TGTGCCAGCAGTTCGAGGGGGAGGGGTGATTCCTACGAGCAGTACTTC. This encodes CASSSRGRGDSYEQYF.

The V and J genes are TRBV11-3 and TRBJ2-5, with 12 bases identical to TRBD2. The germline CDR1 and CDR2 sequences are SGHNT and YENEEA. Trimming took 4 bases from V and 5 from J; bases not matched to a gene: 8. This CDR3 comprises 16 residues. This CDR3 is CASSSSSGRAGETQYF. CDR3 in DNA: TGTGCCAGCAGCTCCTCTAGCGGGAGGGCGGGGGAGACCCAGTACTTC.

In regard to this clone: Within the sample, other DNA sequences also encode this same CDR3. The chain uses TRBV9 and TRBJ2-1, with 7 bases lining up with TRBD1. The junction had 4 bases not matched to a gene; V was cut back by 0 bases and J by 4 bases. The V gene's germline CDR1 is SGDLS and CDR2 YYNGEE. The CDR3 loop spans 15 amino acids. CDR3 DNA sequence: TGTGCCAGCAGCGTAGTAGGGGGCAATTACAATGAGCAGTTCTTC. It specifies CASSVVGGNYNEQFF.

This clone was observed a handful of times. This chain joins TRBV5-4 and TRBJ2-3, with 10 nucleotides matching TRBD1. CDR3 length: 19 residues. J gave up 2 bases and V 4 bases, and 16 bases lay outside the gene matches. The germline V gene encodes CDR1 SGHNT and CDR2 YYREEE (reference sequence). The chain's CDR3 is CASSPPGDRGLPSTDTQYF. As DNA, the CDR3 is TGTGCCAGCAGCCCACCGGGGGACAGGGGCCTCCCTTCCACAGATACGCAGTATTTT.

This chain joins TRBV5-3 and TRBJ1-5, with D possibly TRBD1 on 6 matching bases. TRBV5-3 qualifies as an ORF whose function is uncertain. Trimming shortened V by 1 base and J by 3 bases, and 23 bases separated the two germline ends. The CDR3 sequence is 19 residues long. The CDR3 protein is CARSLMLARGVISNQPQHF. The CDR3 nucleotides read TGTGCCAGAAGCTTGATGCTTGCCAGGGGTGTAATTTCCAATCAGCCCCAGCATTTT.

This clone was detected a few times. The rearrangement uses TRBV4-1 and TRBJ1-2; tentatively, D is TRBD1 (6 bases). V shed 0 bases and J shed 4 bases, with 21 bases lying between them. The V gene's germline CDR1 is MGHRA and CDR2 YSYEKL. The CDR3 sequence is 18 residues long. The CDR3 sequence: CASSQDRILFGGLYGYTF. In DNA form, the CDR3 reads TGCGCCAGCAGCCAAGATAGGATCCTTTTTGGGGGCCTCTATGGCTACACCTTC.

The chain combines TRBV7-2 with TRBJ2-1, with TRBD2 matching 12 bases. The CDR3 runs to 15 residues. The J segment lost 14 bases and the V segment lost 5 bases, leaving 13 bases of the junction unmatched. From germline, CDR1 is SGHTA and CDR2 FQGNSA. The CDR3 here is CASSERLAGAALEFF. CDR3 in DNA: TGTGCCAGCAGCGAACGACTAGCGGGGGCCGCCCTCGAGTTCTTC. Drawing the rest from reference TRBV7-2 and TRBJ2-1, the complete variable domain is GAGVSQSPSNKVTEKGKDVELRCDPISGHTALYWYRQSLGQGLEFLIYFQGNSAPDKSGLPSDRFSAERTGGSVSTLTIQRTQQEDSAVYLCASSERLAGAALEFFGPGTRLTVL.

The rearrangement uses TRBV5-1 and TRBJ2-7; 9 nucleotides match TRBD2. J lost 3 bases, V lost 5 bases, and 6 bases had no gene match. There are 14 residues in the CDR3. The germline V gene has CDR1 SGHRS and CDR2 YFSETQ. DNA for the CDR3: TGCGCCAGCAGGCCCCTAGCGGGAAGCTACGAGCAGTACTTC. This translates into CASRPLAGSYEQYF. The full variable domain, with the rest looked up from reference TRBV5-1 and TRBJ2-7, is KAGVTQTPRYLIKTRGQQVTLSCSPISGHRSVSWYQQTPGQGLQFLFEYFSETQRNKGNFPGRFSGRQFSNSRSEMNVSTLELGDSALYLCASRPLAGSYEQYFGPGTRLTVT.

The chain combines TRBV19 with TRBJ1-5, with D possibly being TRBD1 (5 bases). Looked up from germline, CDR1 is LNHDA and CDR2 is SQIVND (reference sequence). The CDR3 totals 16 residues. Trimming removed 3 bases at V and 1 base at J, with 13 bases between. The CDR3 sequence is CASSMRGDASNQPQHF. The CDR3 DNA follows: TGTGCCAGTAGTATGCGGGGGGACGCAAGCAATCAGCCCCAGCATTTT. The full variable domain, rest sourced from reference TRBV19 and TRBJ1-5, is DGGITQSPKYLFRKEGQNVTLSCEQNLNHDAMYWYRQDPGQGLRLIYYSQIVNDFQKGDIAEGYSVSREKKESFPLTVTSAQKNPTAFYLCASSMRGDASNQPQHFGDGTRLSIL.